Listed below are T cell receptor beta chains from one sample, sequenced in a study of T cell changes during pregnancy in multiple sclerosis. Sequencing used immunoSEQ multiplex PCR; TCRdb keeps in-frame clones, though not all of them. The sample gives some 29,000 clones, nearly 90% of which show up once; over 8.5% is in the top ten. The sample in question was CD8+ T cells from peripheral blood mononuclear cells, obtained in the third trimester of pregnancy. The receptors shown here come from a female donor with multiple sclerosis, enrolled in a pregnancy study. The CDR3 runs from the conserved cysteine through the conserved F or W. Each record gives: clone size, J gene, CDR3 length, D gene, V gene, CDR3 DNA, CDR3 protein. D genes are given only for firm matches. Some rows mark clone size as missing; the rest say once, few, many or name a class of expanded clone.

size: -; J: TRBJ2-7; length: 14; D: -; V: TRBV9; DNA: TGTGCCAGCAGCGTAGTAGACAGCTCCTACGAGCAGTACTTC; CDR3: CASSVVDSSYEQYF
size: -; J: TRBJ2-3; length: 16; D: -; V: TRBV15; DNA: TGTGCCACCAGCAGCATCAGACAGAGAAAAACAGATACGCAGTATTTT; CDR3: CATSSIRQRKTDTQYF
size: few; J: TRBJ1-4; length: 13; D: -; V: TRBV2; DNA: TGTGCCATCTTGTACAGGGAAGATGAAAAACTGTTTTTT; CDR3: CAILYREDEKLFF
size: -; J: TRBJ2-7; length: 13; D: -; V: TRBV5-1; DNA: TGCGCCAGCAGCTCGGACATTTCCTACGAGCAGTACTTC; CDR3: CASSSDISYEQYF
size: -; J: TRBJ2-7; length: 12; D: -; V: TRBV4-1; DNA: TGCGCCAGCAGCCCTCCCCCCGGCGAGCAGTACTTC; CDR3: CASSPPPGEQYF
size: -; J: TRBJ1-5; length: 18; D: -; V: TRBV5-1; DNA: TGCGCCAGCAGCTTGGAGGCGGGGAGGCTTACCATTAATCAGCCCCAGCATTTT; CDR3: CASSLEAGRLTINQPQHF
size: -; J: TRBJ1-2; length: 15; D: -; V: TRBV27; DNA: TGTGCCAGCAGCCTCCGGACAGCGCTACCCTATGGCTACACCTTC; CDR3: CASSLRTALPYGYTF
size: -; J: TRBJ2-7; length: 16; D: TRBD2; V: TRBV4-1; DNA: TGCGCCAGCAGCCAAGACGGACTAGCGGGACGCTACGAGCAGTACTTC; CDR3: CASSQDGLAGRYEQYF
size: -; J: TRBJ2-1; length: 17; D: -; V: TRBV28; DNA: TGTGCCAGCAGTCTCCTACCCCACTCACCCCTAGACAATGAGCAGTTCTTC; CDR3: CASSLLPHSPLDNEQFF
size: -; J: TRBJ2-7; length: 15; D: -; V: TRBV7-9; DNA: TGTGCCAGCAGCTTAGGACTGGGGGCCATGGGCGAGCAGTACTTC; CDR3: CASSLGLGAMGEQYF
size: -; J: TRBJ1-2; length: 12; D: -; V: TRBV7-9; DNA: TGTGCCAGCAGCATAACTACCTATGGCTACACCTTC; CDR3: CASSITTYGYTF
size: -; J: TRBJ1-4; length: 13; D: -; V: TRBV7-8; DNA: TGTGCCAGCAGCCGGACAGCAAATGAAAAACTGTTTTTT; CDR3: CASSRTANEKLFF
size: once; J: TRBJ2-7; length: 15; D: TRBD1; V: TRBV4-1; DNA: TGCGCCAGCAGCCGCGGGACAGGGGGATACTACGAGCAGTACTTC; CDR3: CASSRGTGGYYEQYF
size: -; J: TRBJ1-4; length: 14; D: -; V: TRBV30; DNA: TGTGCCTGGAAAGAACAGGGTCCGGTTGAAAAACTGTTTTTT; CDR3: CAWKEQGPVEKLFF
size: -; J: TRBJ1-2; length: 15; D: TRBD1; V: TRBV7-9; DNA: TGTGCCAGCAGCGAAGGGACAGGGAGGCACTATGGCTACACCTTC; CDR3: CASSEGTGRHYGYTF
size: once; J: TRBJ2-6; length: 14; D: -; V: TRBV15; DNA: TGTGCCACCAGCAGAGATGGCGGGGCCAACGTCCTGACTTTC; CDR3: CATSRDGGANVLTF